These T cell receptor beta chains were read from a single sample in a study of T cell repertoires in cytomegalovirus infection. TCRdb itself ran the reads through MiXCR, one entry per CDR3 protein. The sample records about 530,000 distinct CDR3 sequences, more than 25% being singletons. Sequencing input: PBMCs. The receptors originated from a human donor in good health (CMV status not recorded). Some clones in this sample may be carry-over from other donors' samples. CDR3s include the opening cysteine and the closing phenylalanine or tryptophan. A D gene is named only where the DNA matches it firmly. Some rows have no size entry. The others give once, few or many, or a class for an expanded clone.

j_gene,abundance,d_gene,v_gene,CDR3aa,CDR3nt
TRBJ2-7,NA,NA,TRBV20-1,CSARVPSSYEQYF,TGCAGTGCTAGAGTACCAAGCTCCTACGAGCAGTACTTC
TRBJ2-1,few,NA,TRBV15,CATSTYNEQFF,TGTGCCACAAGTACGTACAATGAGCAGTTCTTC
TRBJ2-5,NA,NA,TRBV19,CASSIVEREKYF,TGTGCCAGTAGTATAGTCGAGAGGGAAAAGTACTTC
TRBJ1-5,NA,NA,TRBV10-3,CAISPTGRVIQPQHF,TGTGCCATCAGCCCAACAGGGCGGGTAATCCAGCCCCAGCATTTT
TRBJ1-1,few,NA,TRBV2,CASSEAGVDAFF,TGTGCCAGCAGTGAAGCTGGAGTGGATGCTTTCTTT
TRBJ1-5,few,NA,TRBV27,CASSLYGSGYQPQHF,TGTGCCAGCAGTTTATATGGCAGCGGATATCAGCCCCAGCATTTT
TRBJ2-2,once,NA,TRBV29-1,CSVRGGGELFF,TGCAGCGTCAGGGGGGGCGGGGAGCTGTTTTTT
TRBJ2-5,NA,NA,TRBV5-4,CASSFSFQETQYF,TGTGCCAGCAGCTTTTCCTTTCAAGAGACCCAGTACTTC
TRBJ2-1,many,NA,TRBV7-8,CASSARAVQWNEQFF,TGTGCCAGCAGCGCCCGGGCGGTTCAATGGAATGAGCAGTTCTTC
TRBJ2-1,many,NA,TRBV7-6,CASSVWPLTDSYNEQFF,TGTGCCAGCAGCGTGTGGCCCTTGACCGACTCCTACAATGAGCAGTTCTTC
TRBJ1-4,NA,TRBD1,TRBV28,CASRRQGTGARVLFF,TGTGCCAGCAGACGCCAGGGGACAGGGGCCCGCGTTCTGTTTTTT
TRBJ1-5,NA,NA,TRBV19,CATRERASNQPQHF,TGTGCCACGAGAGAGAGGGCTAGCAATCAGCCCCAGCATTTT
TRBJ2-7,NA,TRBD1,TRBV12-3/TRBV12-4,CASSFSRDRGYF,TGTGCCAGCAGTTTCTCCCGGGACAGGGGGTACTTC
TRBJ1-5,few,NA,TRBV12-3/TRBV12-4,CASSFAGGNQPQHF,TGTGCCAGCAGTTTTGCGGGCGGCAATCAGCCCCAGCATTTT
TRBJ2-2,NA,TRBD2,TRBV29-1,CSVEIAGVSAGELFF,TGCAGCGTTGAAATAGCGGGAGTATCCGCCGGGGAGCTGTTTTTT
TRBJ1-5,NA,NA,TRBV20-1,CSARVTRHREEAYIKPQHF,TGCAGTGCTAGAGTTACCCGGCATAGAGAGGAAGCTTACATCAAGCCCCAGCATTTT
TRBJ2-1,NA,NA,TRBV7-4,CASSIQGVEQFF,TGTGCCAGCAGCATACAGGGCGTTGAGCAGTTCTTC
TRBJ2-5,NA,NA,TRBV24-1,CATSDPRVAVMTQYF,TGTGCCACCAGTGACCCCCGGGTGGCGGTAATGACCCAGTACTTC
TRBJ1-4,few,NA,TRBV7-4,CASSHPDGATNEKLFF,TGTGCCAGCAGCCATCCGGACGGAGCAACTAATGAAAAACTGTTTTTT
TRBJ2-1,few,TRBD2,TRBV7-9,CASSPGLADIPHEQFF,TGTGCCAGCAGCCCGGGACTAGCGGATATCCCGCATGAGCAGTTCTTC
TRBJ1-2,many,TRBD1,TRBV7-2,CASIMTGLNYGYTF,TGTGCCAGCATCATGACAGGGCTTAACTATGGCTACACCTTC
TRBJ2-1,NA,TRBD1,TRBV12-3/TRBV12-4,CASMTGGSYNEQFF,TGTGCCAGCATGACAGGGGGCTCCTACAATGAGCAGTTCTTC
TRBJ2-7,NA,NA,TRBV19,CASSQLGVDHYEQNF,TGTGCCAGTAGTCAACTCGGGGTCGACCACTACGAGCAGAACTTC
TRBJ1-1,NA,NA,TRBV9,CASSRRHGNTEAFF,TGTGCCAGCAGCAGACGACACGGCAACACTGAAGCTTTCTTT
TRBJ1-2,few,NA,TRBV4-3,CASSHEGSIGYTF,TGCGCCAGCAGCCATGAAGGGAGTATCGGCTACACCTTC
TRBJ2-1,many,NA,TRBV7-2,CASSLELMATYNEQFF,TGTGCCAGCAGCCTCGAGCTTATGGCAACTTACAATGAGCAGTTCTTC
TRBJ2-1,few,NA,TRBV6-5,CASSYQGGANEQFF,TGTGCCAGCAGTTATCAGGGGGGGGCAAATGAGCAGTTCTTC
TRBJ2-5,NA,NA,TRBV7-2,CASTPPGREETQYF,TGTGCCAGCACCCCACCCGGGCGCGAAGAGACCCAGTACTTC
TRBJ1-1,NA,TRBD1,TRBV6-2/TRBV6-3,CASSYAGTGGLTEAFF,TGTGCCAGCAGTTACGCCGGGACAGGGGGTTTGACTGAAGCTTTCTTT
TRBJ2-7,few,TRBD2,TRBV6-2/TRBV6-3,CASSLRTSGRGTYEQYF,TGTGCCAGCAGCCTTCGGACTAGCGGGAGGGGTACCTACGAGCAGTACTTC
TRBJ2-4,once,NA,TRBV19,CASSPQGGLSQYF,TGTGCCAGTAGCCCACAGGGGGGGTTAAGTCAGTACTTC
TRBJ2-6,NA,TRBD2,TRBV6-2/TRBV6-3,CARGGGGVGGANVLTF,TGTGCCAGGGGGGGGGGGGGGGTGGGTGGGGCCAACGTCCTGACTTTC
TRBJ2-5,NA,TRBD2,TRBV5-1,CASSLEGGRETQYF,TGCGCCAGCAGCTTGGAGGGCGGGAGGGAGACCCAGTACTTC
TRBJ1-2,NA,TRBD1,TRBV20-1,CSPMTGNYGYTF,TGCAGTCCGATGACAGGGAATTACGGCTACACCTTC
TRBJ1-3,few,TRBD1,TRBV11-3,CASSFGQAGNTIYF,TGTGCCAGCAGCTTCGGACAGGCTGGAAACACCATATATTTT
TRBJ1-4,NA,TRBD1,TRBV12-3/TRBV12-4,CASRGQGSEKLFF,TGTGCCAGCAGAGGACAGGGTAGTGAAAAACTGTTTTTT
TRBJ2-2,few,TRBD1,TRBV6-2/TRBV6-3,CASSPTGTGLTGELFF,TGTGCCAGCAGCCCAACCGGGACAGGGTTGACCGGGGAGCTGTTTTTT
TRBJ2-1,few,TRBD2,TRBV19,CASSMLTGTSGYNEQFF,TGTGCCAGTAGTATGCTCACCGGGACTAGCGGATACAATGAGCAGTTCTTC
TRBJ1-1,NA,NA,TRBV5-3,CASSPGRLSLTEAFF,TGTGCCAGCAGCCCCGGCAGGTTATCTCTTACTGAAGCTTTCTTT
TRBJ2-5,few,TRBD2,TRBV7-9,CASQTGLAGPEETQYF,TGTGCCAGCCAGACCGGGCTAGCGGGCCCCGAAGAGACCCAGTACTTC
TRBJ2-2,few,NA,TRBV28,CASRRIQTGYTGELFF,TGTGCCAGCAGACGCATTCAGACAGGCTACACCGGGGAGCTGTTTTTT
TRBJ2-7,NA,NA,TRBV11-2,CASSLVQYEQYF,TGTGCCAGCAGCTTAGTGCAATACGAGCAGTACTTC